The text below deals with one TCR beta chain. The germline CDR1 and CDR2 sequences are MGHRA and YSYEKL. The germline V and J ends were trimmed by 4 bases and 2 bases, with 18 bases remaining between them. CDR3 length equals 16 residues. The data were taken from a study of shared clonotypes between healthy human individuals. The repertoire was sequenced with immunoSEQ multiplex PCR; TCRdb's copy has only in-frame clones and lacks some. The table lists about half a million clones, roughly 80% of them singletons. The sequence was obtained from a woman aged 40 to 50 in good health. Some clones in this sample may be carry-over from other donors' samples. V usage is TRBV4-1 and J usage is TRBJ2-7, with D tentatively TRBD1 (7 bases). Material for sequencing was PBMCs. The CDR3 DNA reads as TGCGCCAGCAGCCCGAGGGGGCCTAGCGAAACCTACGAGCAGTACTTC. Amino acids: CASSPRGPSETYEQYF.